One sample yielded the 5 T cell receptor beta chains listed below, sequenced in a study of tumor and adjacent non-tumor tissue in lung cancer. A modified ARM-PCR protocol with three rounds of nested PCR amplified TCRbeta. TCRdb fed the multiplex PCR reads into MiXCR, producing one record per CDR3 protein. The sample consists of 220,000 or so distinct CDR3 sequences, 60% to 85% of them appearing once. This sample's RNA came from whole unsorted tissue. The source material was lung tumor tissue. These receptor sequences come from a man aged 60 to 75 with non-small cell lung cancer.

This chain connects TRBV29-1 to TRBJ2-7, with 7 positions matching TRBD1. The V segment lost 6 bases and the J segment 3 bases; nucleotides outside the gene matches: 11. The CDR3 is made up of 14 amino acids. CDR1 and CDR2 (germline): SQVTM, ANQGSEA. The CDR3 loop is CSVTRRQGNYEQYF. The CDR3, as DNA: TGCAGCGTAACCCGGCGACAGGGTAACTACGAGCAGTACTTC.

The V gene is TRBV30, the J gene TRBJ2-1; TRBD1 agrees at 8 bases. The V and J ends lost 7 bases and 6 bases, in that order; junction bases with no gene match: 8. The CDR3 has 13 residues. Per the germline V gene, CDR1 is GTSNPN and CDR2 is SVGIG (reference sequence). The CDR3 region is CAFGQGYGNEQFF. CDR3 coding DNA: TGTGCCTTCGGACAGGGATATGGCAATGAGCAGTTCTTC.

To note about this clonotype: The conserved final phenylalanine or tryptophan is absent from the CDR3, which likely points to a read error. V usage is TRBV4-3 and J usage is TRBJ2-3, with D hard to call. The germline V gene encodes CDR1 LGHNA and CDR2 YSLEER. The CDR3 totals 15 residues. CDR3 loop: CANSPAWPGPDTQYS. Here the CDR3 DNA reads TGCGCCAACAGTCCCGCTTGGCCTGGTCCAGATACACAGTATTCT.

The chain couples TRBV20-1 to TRBJ2-1; D is possibly TRBD1 or TRBD2 (5 bases each). This CDR3 region has 15 residues. Germline V CDR1 and CDR2: DFQATT, SNEGSKA (reference sequence). The ends were cut back, 6 bases at V and 3 bases at J, with 18 bases in the middle. CDR3 coding DNA: TGCAGTGCCCCGCACTCGGTGGGGGTCTACAATGAGCAGTTCTTC. The encoded protein is CSAPHSVGVYNEQFF.

The chain joins TRBV30 to TRBJ1-2; 10 bases are shared with TRBD1. The CDR3 length is 14 residues. Per germline, CDR1 GTSNPN and CDR2 SVGIG (reference sequence). V gave up 2 bases and J gave up 4 bases; unmatched junction bases: 4. The CDR3 loop reads CAWSTTGGGYGYTF. For the CDR3, the DNA is TGTGCCTGGAGTACGACAGGGGGCGGCTATGGCTACACCTTC.